This is a list of T cell receptor beta chains from one sample in a study of T cell responses to AZD1222 COVID-19 vaccine. Sequencing was performed with immunoSEQ multiplex PCR; in TCRdb, only in-frame clones are kept and a portion is missing. The sample yields approximately 80,000 clones, 85% to 95% seen once. The sample consisted of peripheral blood, taken 28 days after the second AZD1222 dose. The receptors were sampled from an adult who received the AZD1222 COVID-19 vaccine. Each CDR3 is given with its conserved first and last residue. The D gene is left open where the match is weak. Clone size is stated in some rows and not others, as once, few, many or a class when expanded.

>NA|TRBJ2-2|NA|TRBV6-6
CASSYGLGVTGELFF
TGTGCCAGCAGTTACGGTCTAGGAGTCACCGGGGAGCTGTTTTTT
>TRBD1|TRBJ2-2|NA|TRBV2
CASSRQGPNTGELFF
TGTGCCAGCAGCCGACAGGGGCCTAACACCGGGGAGCTGTTTTTT
>TRBD1|TRBJ1-2|NA|TRBV10-3
CAISGTTGDGYTF
TGTGCCATCAGTGGCACAACAGGGGATGGCTACACCTTC
>TRBD2|TRBJ2-1|NA|TRBV6-5
CASSYGLAGGNEQFF
TGTGCCAGCAGTTACGGACTAGCGGGAGGCAATGAGCAGTTCTTC
>NA|TRBJ1-1|NA|TRBV29-1
CSGAPGGPNIEAFF
TGCAGCGGGGCCCCCGGAGGGCCGAACATTGAAGCTTTCTTT
>TRBD1|TRBJ2-5|NA|TRBV6-5
CASSYRGGPKETQYF
TGTGCCAGCAGTTACCGAGGGGGCCCTAAAGAGACCCAGTACTTC
>NA|TRBJ2-7|NA|TRBV6-4
CASRPRSYEQYF
TGTGCCAGCAGGCCACGTTCCTACGAGCAGTACTTC
>TRBD1|TRBJ2-2|few|TRBV4-1
CASSPDRSNTGELFF
TGCGCCAGCAGCCCGGACAGGTCGAACACCGGGGAGCTGTTTTTT
>NA|TRBJ1-1|NA|TRBV19
CASSIFRGQGAEAFF
TGTGCCAGTAGTATCTTCAGGGGTCAGGGCGCTGAAGCTTTCTTT
>NA|TRBJ2-3|NA|TRBV28
CASSFRSEFTDTQYF
TGTGCCAGCAGTTTTCGGTCGGAGTTCACAGATACGCAGTATTTT
>NA|TRBJ1-2|NA|TRBV28
CASSATGTVSYGYTF
TGTGCCAGCAGTGCAACCGGGACCGTCTCATATGGCTACACCTTC
>TRBD2|TRBJ2-3|NA|TRBV5-1
CASSLAARAGSSDTQYF
TGCGCCAGCAGCTTGGCCGCGAGAGCGGGATCTTCAGATACGCAGTATTTT
>NA|TRBJ1-4|NA|TRBV6-5
CASSYGGPNEKLFF
TGTGCCAGCAGTTACGGGGGACCGAATGAAAAACTGTTTTTT
>TRBD2|TRBJ2-2|NA|TRBV5-1
CASSFTAGEAGELFF
TGCGCCAGCAGCTTTACCGCGGGAGAGGCCGGGGAGCTGTTTTTT
>NA|TRBJ2-3|NA|TRBV7-2
CASGFTNRATDTQYF
TGTGCCAGCGGTTTTACAAACCGGGCGACAGATACGCAGTATTTT
>TRBD2|TRBJ2-2|NA|TRBV4-1
CASSPSRAGGGTGELFF
TGCGCCAGCAGCCCCTCGCGAGCGGGAGGAGGCACCGGGGAGCTGTTTTTT
>NA|TRBJ2-2|NA|TRBV30
CAWITRRDTGELFF
TGTGCCTGGATAACCCGGCGGGACACCGGGGAGCTGTTTTTT
>TRBD1|TRBJ2-7|NA|TRBV19
CASSNWTGESEQYF
TGTGCCAGTAGTAACTGGACAGGGGAGAGCGAGCAGTACTTC
>NA|TRBJ1-6|NA|TRBV21-1
CASSLRQGLGSPLHF
TGTGCCAGCAGCCTAAGACAGGGGCTAGGATCACCCCTCCACTTT
>NA|TRBJ2-2|NA|TRBV30
CAWTLGRGHTGELFF
TGTGCCTGGACGCTCGGGCGGGGACACACCGGGGAGCTGTTTTTT
>NA|TRBJ1-2|NA|TRBV28
CASSGTVPGYTF
TGTGCCAGCAGCGGGACCGTACCCGGCTACACCTTC
>NA|TRBJ1-5|NA|TRBV27
CASSFILGQPQHF
TGTGCCAGCAGTTTTATATTGGGACAGCCCCAGCATTTT
>TRBD1|TRBJ1-1|few|TRBV7-9
CASSLGAGTGHTEAFF
TGTGCCAGCAGCTTAGGGGCAGGGACAGGGCACACTGAAGCTTTCTTT
>NA|TRBJ1-3|NA|TRBV6-5
CASRDRNTIYF
TGTGCCAGCAGGGACAGAAACACCATATATTTT
>NA|TRBJ2-6|NA|TRBV28
CASSLSGADGANVLTF
TGTGCCAGCAGTTTATCGGGAGCGGACGGGGCCAACGTCCTGACTTTC
>TRBD1|TRBJ1-1|NA|TRBV6-5
CASSSSAGGYTEAFF
TGTGCCAGCAGTTCTTCCGCAGGGGGCTATACTGAAGCTTTCTTT